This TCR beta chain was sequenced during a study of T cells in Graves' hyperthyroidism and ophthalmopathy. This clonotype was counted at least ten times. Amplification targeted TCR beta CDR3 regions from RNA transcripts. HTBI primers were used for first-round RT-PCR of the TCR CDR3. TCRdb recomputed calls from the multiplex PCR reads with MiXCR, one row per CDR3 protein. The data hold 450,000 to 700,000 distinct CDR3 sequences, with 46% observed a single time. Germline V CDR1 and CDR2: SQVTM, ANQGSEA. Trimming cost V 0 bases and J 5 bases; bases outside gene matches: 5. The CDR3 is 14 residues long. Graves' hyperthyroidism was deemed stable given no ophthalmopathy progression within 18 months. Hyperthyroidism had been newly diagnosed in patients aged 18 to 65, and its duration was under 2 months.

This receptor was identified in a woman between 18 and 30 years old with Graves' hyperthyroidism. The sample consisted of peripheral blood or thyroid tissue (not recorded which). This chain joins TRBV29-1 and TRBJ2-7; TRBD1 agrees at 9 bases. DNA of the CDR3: TGCAGCGTTGAAGAACAGGGGGCAGGGGACGAGCAGTACTTC. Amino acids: CSVEEQGAGDEQYF.